A single sample is the source of the 24 T cell receptor beta chains below, sequenced in a study of T-cell reconstitution after alpha-beta-depleted transplantation in children. This sample's TCRbeta library carried unique molecular identifier barcodes. TCRdb analysed the PCR reads with MiXCR anew, one entry per CDR3 protein. The sample includes over 400,000 distinct CDR3 sequences, 43% of them seen just once. Sequenced material: PBMCs, taken before TCRalphabeta/CD19-depleted stem cell transplant. The receptor source for this set is a girl aged 2 to 9 with aplastic anemia, due to receive a stem cell transplant.

This clonotype has only a few counts. The chain employs TRBV29-1 and TRBJ2-2; D remains ambiguous. V was cut by 1 base and J by 4 bases, with 10 bases left in between. The CDR3 is 14 amino acids. The V gene's germline CDR1 is SQVTM and CDR2 ANQGSEA. The CDR3 loop reads CSVEGQASTGELFF. The CDR3 DNA is TGCAGCGTTGAAGGGCAGGCATCCACCGGGGAGCTGTTTTTT.

The chain uses TRBV19 and TRBJ1-4, with 8 positions matching TRBD1. The V and J ends lost 7 bases and 3 bases, in that order; junction bases with no gene match: 13. The CDR3 is 17 residues long. CDR1 and CDR2 from the germline V gene are LNHDA and SQIVND (reference sequence). The CDR3 region is CASNPSGRGRANEKLFF. For the CDR3, the DNA is TGTGCCAGTAATCCAAGTGGCAGGGGGCGGGCTAATGAAAAACTGTTTTTT.

The chain carries TRBV20-1 and TRBJ2-1; D not certain. V was cut by 2 bases and J by 10 bases, with 12 bases left in between. The germline V gene encodes CDR1 DFQATT and CDR2 SNEGSKA (reference sequence). The CDR3 sequence is 12 residues long. In DNA, the CDR3 is TGCAGTGCTAGAACTAATGCCCGGGAGCAGTTCTTC. Residues: CSARTNAREQFF.

V usage is TRBV20-1 and J usage is TRBJ2-1, with TRBD2 matching 10 bases. The CDR3 is 16 residues long. The ends lost 4 bases at V and 7 bases at J; junction bases unmatched: 13. Germline V CDR1 and CDR2: DFQATT, SNEGSKA (reference sequence). This chain's CDR3 is CSATILLAGSSNEQFF. The CDR3 DNA follows: TGCAGTGCTACCATCTTACTAGCGGGGTCGAGTAATGAGCAGTTCTTC.

J is TRBJ1-3 and V is TRBV29-1; no firm D call. Between the trimmed V and J ends, which lost 3 bases and 9 bases, there was a span of 15 bases. The CDR3 has 13 amino acids. CDR1 is SQVTM and CDR2 is ANQGSEA in the germline V gene. CDR3 nucleotides: TGCAGCGTTGACTCAAACTTTCCAAGCACCATATATTTT. Protein sequence: CSVDSNFPSTIYF.

This chain uses TRBV12-3 or TRBV12-4 with TRBJ2-3; possibly TRBD1 or TRBD2 for D (7 bases each). The germline V and J ends were trimmed by 6 bases and 5 bases, with 12 bases remaining between them. This CDR3 comprises 13 residues. The CDR3 region has the DNA TGTGCCAGCAGCGCAGGGGGGGGAGATACGCAGTATTTT. Translating it yields CASSAGGGDTQYF.

Of note for this clonotype: Given a much more abundant clone one base away, this may be a read error. The genes are TRBV20-1 and TRBJ2-2, with TRBD1 identical over 7 bases. CDR1 DFQATT and CDR2 SNEGSKA come from the germline V gene (reference sequence). The CDR3 length is 14 residues. CDR3 nucleotide sequence: TGCAGTGCAAGGGACAGCTTACGCACCGGGGAGCCGTTTTTT. It yields the protein CSARDSLRTGEPFF.

This clonotype was seen only a few times. The chain uses TRBV20-1 and TRBJ2-5; 8 bases align to TRBD2. In germline, CDR1 is DFQATT, CDR2 SNEGSKA (reference sequence). With V trimmed by 4 bases and J by 2 bases, 9 bases remained unmatched. This CDR3 is 15 amino acids long. The CDR3 is CSAKTSGRKQETQYF. The CDR3 DNA sequence: TGCAGTGCTAAGACCAGCGGGAGAAAGCAAGAGACCCAGTACTTC.

This clonotype occurred many times. The V and J genes are TRBV4-1 and TRBJ2-7; 13 bases agree with TRBD2. V shed 0 bases and J 4 bases; nucleotides not matched to a gene: 0. CDR1 is MGHRA and CDR2 is YSYEKL in the germline V gene. The CDR3 consists of 15 residues. CDR3 bases: TGCGCCAGCAGCCAAGAGGGACTAGCGGGGTACGAGCAGTACTTC. It is translated as CASSQEGLAGYEQYF.

The chain combines TRBV20-1 with TRBJ2-1, with TRBD2 as a possible D gene (5 bases). The CDR3 extends over 15 amino acids. V was pared by 6 bases and J by 1 base, with 16 bases between. In germline, CDR1 is DFQATT, CDR2 SNEGSKA (reference sequence). The CDR3 is CSAPPPTGSYNEQFF. As DNA, the CDR3 is TGCAGTGCCCCCCCTCCAACGGGGTCCTACAATGAGCAGTTCTTC.

This clonotype was recorded at least ten times. The rearrangement links TRBV29-1 to TRBJ2-1; 7 bases align to TRBD2. This CDR3 region has 13 residues. V lost 6 bases, J lost 5 bases, and 7 bases stayed unmatched. Germline V lookup: CDR1 SQVTM, CDR2 ANQGSEA. The CDR3 loop is CSVLSGTNNEQFF. CDR3 nucleotides: TGCAGCGTGCTGTCAGGGACTAACAATGAGCAGTTCTTC.

The V gene is TRBV5-4, the J gene TRBJ2-2, with D unclear. Germline CDR1 SGHNT, CDR2 YYREEE (reference sequence). The CDR3 has 14 residues. Trimming pared 2 bases from V and 4 bases from J, leaving 9 bases between. As DNA, the CDR3 is TGTGCCAGCAGCTTTGTTTCGGGCACCGGGGAGCTGTTTTTT. It translates to CASSFVSGTGELFF.

This clonotype was seen ten or more times. The chain combines TRBV7-2 with TRBJ1-1; D gene uncertain. The V end was cut by 1 base, the J end by 3 bases, with 6 bases between. Germline CDR1 is SGHTA and CDR2 is FQGNSA. The CDR3 consists of 13 residues. The CDR3 nucleotides are TGTGCCAGCAGCTTAGGACCAGACACTGAAGCTTTCTTT. It is translated as CASSLGPDTEAFF.

At least ten counts were recorded for this clonotype. The chain employs TRBV4-1 and TRBJ2-5, with TRBD1 as a possible D gene (6 bases). CDR1 and CDR2 (germline): MGHRA, YSYEKL. V was pared by 0 bases and J by 1 base, with 12 bases between. The CDR3 loop spans 16 amino acids. The chain's CDR3 is CASSQDPRGGQETQYF. In DNA form, the CDR3 reads TGCGCCAGCAGCCAAGATCCCAGGGGCGGCCAAGAGACCCAGTACTTC.

This clonotype was picked up a small number of times. This chain joins TRBV10-2 and TRBJ2-1; no clear D gene. Germline V gives CDR1 WSHSY, CDR2 SAAADI. Trimming took 0 bases from V and 8 from J, leaving 8 bases between them. This CDR3 has 13 residues. The CDR3 bases are TGCGCCAGCAGTGAGTCACGCGTGGATGAGCAGTTCTTC. Translated, it gives CASSESRVDEQFF.

The chain joins TRBV9 to TRBJ2-3; D unclear. The J call may be in error: the DNA end matches TRBJ1-5 better. The CDR3 sequence is 12 residues long. CDR1 and CDR2 from the germline V gene are SGDLS and YYNGEE. Here the CDR3 reads CASSVRTDTQHF. In DNA form, the CDR3 reads TGTGCCAGCAGCGTGCGCACAGATACGCAGCATTTT.

This clonotype was observed a few times. The V gene is TRBV12-3 or TRBV12-4, the J gene TRBJ2-7; TRBD1 matches 11 bases. V trimming: 3 bases; J trimming: 1 base; junction bases outside the gene matches: 11. The CDR3 consists of 18 residues. This chain's CDR3 is CASSLGGTGTGGSYEQYF. The CDR3, as DNA: TGTGCCAGCAGTTTGGGCGGAACCGGGACAGGGGGTTCCTACGAGCAGTACTTC.

This clonotype has at least ten counts. V gene TRBV21-1 combines with J gene TRBJ1-3. TRBV21-1 is listed as a pseudogene. The CDR3 has 16 amino acids. CDR3 protein: CASSNVSYRSGNTIYF. In nucleotides, the CDR3 is TGTGCCAGCAGCAACGTCTCCTACCGCTCTGGAAACACCATATATTTT.

This clonotype was counted between two and nine times. This chain links TRBV27 with TRBJ1-2, with D unresolved. The CDR3 runs 15 residues. CDR1 is MNHEY and CDR2 is SMNVEV in the germline V gene (reference sequence). V gave up 2 bases and J gave up 5 bases, with 15 bases separating them. DNA for the CDR3: TGTGCCAGCAGTTTAAGTGGCGGGCTGACTTATGGCTACACCTTC. It yields the protein CASSLSGGLTYGYTF.

This clonotype has at least ten counts. The chain joins TRBV5-1 to TRBJ2-7; D may be TRBD2 (5 bases). The length of the CDR3 is 14 residues. V lost 2 bases, J lost 7 bases, and 16 bases lay in between. Germline V gene data show CDR1 as SGHRS and CDR2 as YFSETQ. This CDR3 reads CASSFGGAEGEQYF. The CDR3 DNA is TGCGCCAGCAGCTTCGGCGGCGCCGAGGGAGAGCAGTACTTC. Variable domain in full (rest from reference TRBV5-1 and TRBJ2-7): KAGVTQTPRYLIKTRGQQVTLSCSPISGHRSVSWYQQTPGQGLQFLFEYFSETQRNKGNFPGRFSGRQFSNSRSEMNVSTLELGDSALYLCASSFGGAEGEQYFGPGTRLTVT.

This clonotype was counted many times. The chain couples TRBV20-1 to TRBJ2-7, with D perhaps TRBD2 (6 bases). V lost 6 bases and J 3 bases, leaving 15 bases between the germline ends. CDR1 DFQATT and CDR2 SNEGSKA come from the germline V gene (reference sequence). The CDR3 runs to 13 residues. DNA for the CDR3: TGCAGTGCCTACGGGGGAGAGGGCTACGAGCAGTACTTC. It yields the protein CSAYGGEGYEQYF.

This chain joins TRBV7-7 and TRBJ2-2; D remains unclear. Per germline, CDR1 SSHAT and CDR2 FNYEAQ (reference sequence). Trimming stripped 5 bases from V and 0 bases from J, with 7 bases between. This CDR3 is 14 amino acids long. The CDR3 nucleotides are TGTGCCAGCAGCCAGACATCGAACACCGGGGAGCTGTTTTTT. Protein: CASSQTSNTGELFF. Full variable domain (remainder filled in from reference TRBV7-7 and TRBJ2-2): GAGVSQSPRYKVTKRGQDVTLRCDPISSHATLYWYQQALGQGPEFLTYFNYEAQPDKSGLPSDRFSAERPEGSISTLTIQRTEQRDSAMYRCASSQTSNTGELFFGEGSRLTVL.

This clonotype was observed at least ten times. The chain links TRBV12-3 or TRBV12-4 to TRBJ1-1; 7 bases are shared with TRBD1. This CDR3 is 13 amino acids long. Unmatched junction bases numbered 7, after V lost 6 bases and J lost 6 bases. In nucleotides, the CDR3 is TGTGCCAGCAGGCCGACAGGGTTGTCTGAAGCTTTCTTT. It codes for CASRPTGLSEAFF.

The rearrangement uses TRBV9 and TRBJ2-5, with D perhaps TRBD2 (5 bases). This CDR3 region has 16 residues. CDR1 and CDR2 from the germline V gene are SGDLS and YYNGEE. The V and J ends lost 4 bases and 4 bases respectively, with 20 bases between them. The CDR3 DNA is TGTGCCAGCAGCCCAACCTTGGACGCTGGAGGAGAGACCCAGTACTTC. This codes for CASSPTLDAGGETQYF.